This is a list of T cell receptor beta chains from one sample in a study of blood T cell repertoires in COVID-19. Here immunoSEQ multiplex PCR was the method, and the copy in TCRdb shows in-frame clones only, minus some. The table records more than 200,000 clones, around 86% of them present only once. The sequenced sample consisted of PBMCs or T cells enriched from blood (not recorded which). These receptor sequences come from a young man in a cohort exposed to, infected with or recovered from COVID-19 (not recorded which). The CDR3 runs from the conserved cysteine through the conserved F or W. D genes are given only for firm matches.

J gene: TRBJ2-7
D gene: TRBD1
CDR3 length: 12
V gene: TRBV29-1
CDR3 protein: CSANRGPYEQYF

J gene: TRBJ2-7
D gene: -
CDR3 length: 11
V gene: TRBV28
CDR3 protein: CASRTAYEQYF

J gene: TRBJ2-7
D gene: TRBD1
CDR3 length: 15
V gene: TRBV7-9
CDR3 protein: CASSLATGDSYEQYF

J gene: TRBJ1-1
D gene: -
CDR3 length: 12
V gene: TRBV29-1
CDR3 protein: CSVVWAHTEAFF

J gene: TRBJ1-2
D gene: -
CDR3 length: 15
V gene: TRBV24-1
CDR3 protein: CATSDPSRGSAGYTF

J gene: TRBJ1-2
D gene: -
CDR3 length: 12
V gene: TRBV9
CDR3 protein: CASSEGYVGYTF

J gene: TRBJ2-7
D gene: TRBD2
CDR3 length: 15
V gene: TRBV19
CDR3 protein: CASSILAGGPYEQYF

J gene: TRBJ2-7
D gene: -
CDR3 length: 16
V gene: TRBV5-1
CDR3 protein: CASSFLVGARIYEQYF

J gene: TRBJ1-1
D gene: TRBD1
CDR3 length: 13
V gene: TRBV11-3
CDR3 protein: CASSSTGIAEAFF

J gene: TRBJ1-5
D gene: TRBD1
CDR3 length: 15
V gene: TRBV19
CDR3 protein: CATHPGQGGHQPQHF

J gene: TRBJ2-7
D gene: -
CDR3 length: 13
V gene: TRBV6-6
CDR3 protein: CASTLGGVYEQYF

J gene: TRBJ1-1
D gene: -
CDR3 length: 13
V gene: TRBV28
CDR3 protein: CASRQGGSTEAFF

J gene: TRBJ1-4
D gene: TRBD1
CDR3 length: 16
V gene: TRBV5-6
CDR3 protein: CASSSDRETFNEKLFF

J gene: TRBJ2-1
D gene: TRBD1
CDR3 length: 18
V gene: TRBV5-3
CDR3 protein: CARSLDPPGQGSYNEQFF

J gene: TRBJ1-5
D gene: -
CDR3 length: 15
V gene: TRBV7-8
CDR3 protein: CASSLGVAGNQPQHF

J gene: TRBJ2-5
D gene: -
CDR3 length: 14
V gene: TRBV5-1
CDR3 protein: CASRRPSIQETQYF

J gene: TRBJ2-7
D gene: -
CDR3 length: 13
V gene: TRBV6-5
CDR3 protein: CASSYRARGEQYF

J gene: TRBJ2-7
D gene: -
CDR3 length: 14
V gene: TRBV19
CDR3 protein: CASRADSPPYEQYF

J gene: TRBJ1-2
D gene: -
CDR3 length: 13
V gene: TRBV5-6
CDR3 protein: CASSLDSSYGYTF

J gene: TRBJ2-3
D gene: TRBD1
CDR3 length: 15
V gene: TRBV7-9
CDR3 protein: CASSLDRGPTDTQYF

J gene: TRBJ1-5
D gene: -
CDR3 length: 17
V gene: TRBV18
CDR3 protein: CASSPVGQVSGNQPQHF

J gene: TRBJ1-2
D gene: TRBD1
CDR3 length: 13
V gene: TRBV29-1
CDR3 protein: CSGSTGSNYGYTF

J gene: TRBJ2-3
D gene: TRBD2
CDR3 length: 20
V gene: TRBV19
CDR3 protein: CASSKGTSGRGRRSTDTQYF

J gene: TRBJ2-7
D gene: -
CDR3 length: 15
V gene: TRBV7-8
CDR3 protein: CASSLGTGLSYEQYF

J gene: TRBJ2-1
D gene: TRBD1
CDR3 length: 15
V gene: TRBV24-1
CDR3 protein: CATSGRQGSLNEQFF

J gene: TRBJ1-2
D gene: -
CDR3 length: 13
V gene: TRBV6-1
CDR3 protein: CASSEVGNYGYTF

J gene: TRBJ1-2
D gene: -
CDR3 length: 11
V gene: TRBV7-9
CDR3 protein: CASSFGEGYTF

J gene: TRBJ2-3
D gene: -
CDR3 length: 19
V gene: TRBV21-1
CDR3 protein: CASSGGWGLAEYSTDTQYF

J gene: TRBJ2-7
D gene: -
CDR3 length: 12
V gene: TRBV12-3/TRBV12-4
CDR3 protein: CASMANSYEQYF

J gene: TRBJ2-2
D gene: -
CDR3 length: 14
V gene: TRBV6-1
CDR3 protein: CASSDPRGPGELFF

J gene: TRBJ2-3
D gene: -
CDR3 length: 14
V gene: TRBV5-4
CDR3 protein: CASSLSSSTDTQYF

J gene: TRBJ1-2
D gene: -
CDR3 length: 13
V gene: TRBV6-5
CDR3 protein: CASSFSVNYGYTF

J gene: TRBJ2-1
D gene: TRBD2
CDR3 length: 20
V gene: TRBV24-1
CDR3 protein: CATSDLSAGGPDDAYNEQFF

J gene: TRBJ2-3
D gene: -
CDR3 length: 17
V gene: TRBV5-4
CDR3 protein: CASSLEVAEFSTDTQYF

J gene: TRBJ2-7
D gene: TRBD2
CDR3 length: 15
V gene: TRBV5-1
CDR3 protein: CASSLASGAPYEQYF

J gene: TRBJ2-7
D gene: TRBD1
CDR3 length: 14
V gene: TRBV9
CDR3 protein: CASSQGDRQTEQYF